The subject of this entry is one T cell receptor (beta chain). The data were obtained in a study of shared clonotypes between healthy human individuals. Study-level information: Donors had three CD4 naive, three CD4 memory, two CD8 naive and one CD8 memory plate apiece.

The CDR3 totals 16 residues. J gave up 2 bases and V 3 bases, and 8 bases lay outside the gene matches. Looked up from germline, CDR1 is SGHVS and CDR2 is FQNEAQ. Template for every sorted-subset replicate PCR totaled approximately 0.2 ug DNA, 25,000 to 35,000 T cell genomes. Sequencing was performed with immunoSEQ multiplex PCR; in TCRdb, only in-frame clones are kept and a portion is missing. The table lists under 1,100,000 clones, approximately 72% of them singletons. Material for sequencing was memory CD4+ T cells sorted from blood. The subset: CD45RA-negative fraction. This receptor was obtained from a man younger than 35 in good health. This chain joins TRBV7-8 and TRBJ2-3; 7 bases fit TRBD2. CDR3 loop: CASSLGSSGFTDTQYF. The CDR3 DNA is TGTGCCAGCAGCTTGGGGTCTAGCGGCTTCACAGATACGCAGTATTTT.